The 12 T cell receptor beta chains given below trace back to one sample, sequenced in a study of T cell responses to AZD1222 COVID-19 vaccine. TCRdb's copy holds only in-frame clones and misses some; the assay was immunoSEQ multiplex PCR. Here the sample spans about 120,000 clones, roughly 91% being singletons. Sequences were derived from peripheral blood, sampled 28 days after the second AZD1222 dose. The receptors were sampled from an adult who received the AZD1222 COVID-19 vaccine.

This chain uses TRBV4-3 with TRBJ2-1; D might be TRBD1 or TRBD2, each matching 6 bases. Trimming stripped 0 bases from V and 4 bases from J, with 10 bases between. Germline assignment: CDR1 LGHNA and CDR2 YSLEER. The CDR3 totals 15 residues. The CDR3 DNA reads TGCGCCAGCAGCCAAGATAGGGGGACTTACAATGAGCAGTTCTTC. Translating it yields CASSQDRGTYNEQFF.

This chain links TRBV5-4 with TRBJ2-2; 7 bases match TRBD2. V lost 7 bases to trimming and J lost 7 bases; unmatched junction nucleotides: 13. The CDR3 has 15 amino acids. Germline assignment: CDR1 SGHNT and CDR2 YYREEE (reference sequence). For the CDR3, the DNA is TGTGCCAGCTCCTTTGGGGTCCCTAGCGGCGGGGAGCTGTTTTTT. The encoded protein is CASSFGVPSGGELFF.

This sequence joins TRBV6-2 or TRBV6-3 and TRBJ2-7; 8 bases agree with TRBD2. CDR3 size: 15 residues. Losses at the gene ends were 2 bases for V and 0 bases for J; bases not matched to a gene: 3. Germline lookup yields CDR1 MNHEY and CDR2 SVGEGT. The CDR3 nucleotides read TGTGCCAGCAGTTACGGCGGGGGGTTCTCCTACGAGCAGTACTTC. Translated, it gives CASSYGGGFSYEQYF.

This chain uses TRBV18 with TRBJ2-5, with 10 bases matching TRBD1. Looked up from germline, CDR1 is KGHSH and CDR2 is LQKENI. J gave up 5 bases and V 0 bases, and 3 bases lay outside the gene matches. The CDR3 is made up of 15 amino acids. The CDR3 nucleotides read TGTGCCAGCTCACCACCGACAGGGGGCCGGGAGACCCAGTACTTC. Its translation: CASSPPTGGRETQYF.

For the CDR3, the DNA is TGTGCCAGCAGGCGGACTAGCGGGAGGGTCTACGAGCAGTACTTC. Protein product: CASRRTSGRVYEQYF. This rearrangement joins TRBV28 to TRBJ2-7, with 15 bases fitting TRBD2. CDR3 length equals 15 residues. Germline V gives CDR1 MDHEN, CDR2 SYDVKM. With 6 bases clipped from V and 3 bases from J, the junction kept 3 bases outside the gene matches.

V and J are TRBV5-8 and TRBJ2-7; a possible D gene is TRBD2 (6 bases). Per the germline V gene, CDR1 is SGHTS and CDR2 is YDEGEE. CDR3 length: 14 residues. Trimming cost V 4 bases and J 9 bases, with 20 bases left between them. CDR3 coding DNA: TGTGCCAGCAGCCCGAGGAGGGGTCGCCCTCCGCAGTACTTC. It yields the protein CASSPRRGRPPQYF.

A note on this clone: Other DNA sequences in this sample translate to the same CDR3. The rearrangement links TRBV12-3 or TRBV12-4 to TRBJ1-1; D is perhaps TRBD1 (5 bases). The CDR3 is made up of 13 amino acids. The V end was cut by 6 bases, the J end by 1 base, with 9 bases between. DNA for the CDR3: TGTGCCAGCAGCTTAACAGGGAACACTGAAGCTTTCTTT. Translated, it gives CASSLTGNTEAFF.

This sequence joins TRBV2 and TRBJ1-5, with TRBD1 as a possible D gene (5 bases). Trimming left V 7 bases short and J 7 bases short, with 14 bases between. The CDR3 is 13 residues long. Per the germline V gene, CDR1 is SNHLY and CDR2 is FYNNEI. CDR3 bases: TGTGCCAGCAACGGAGGGGAGGAACAGCCCCAGCATTTT. Its translation: CASNGGEEQPQHF.

J is TRBJ2-5 and V is TRBV5-1; 7 nucleotides match TRBD2. The germline V gene encodes CDR1 SGHRS and CDR2 YFSETQ. The CDR3 length is 15 residues. V trimming: 0 bases; J trimming: 1 base; junction bases outside the gene matches: 3. The CDR3 DNA sequence: TGCGCCAGCAGCTTGGCCGCTAGCGGCCAAGAGACCCAGTACTTC. Translated: CASSLAASGQETQYF.

The chain has TRBV6-1 and TRBJ1-4, with a weak D call TRBD1 (5 bases). This CDR3 is built from 14 residues. Trimming took 1 base from V and 12 from J, leaving 15 bases between them. The V gene's germline CDR1 is MNHNS and CDR2 SASEGT. CDR3 bases: TGTGCCAGCAGTGAAGGGGGGACTGTCTTAGAACTGTTTTTT. It is translated as CASSEGGTVLELFF.

V gene TRBV27 combines with J gene TRBJ2-2, with TRBD1 identical over 10 bases. There are 14 residues in the CDR3. Germline lookup yields CDR1 MNHEY and CDR2 SMNVEV (reference sequence). Losses at the gene ends were 6 bases for V and 6 bases for J; bases not matched to a gene: 4. The CDR3 loop is CASRRDRGSGELFF. The CDR3 DNA sequence: TGTGCCAGCAGGCGGGACAGGGGTTCCGGGGAGCTGTTTTTT.

This chain joins TRBV3-1 (or the pseudogene TRBV3-2) and TRBJ2-3, with 8 bases that match TRBD1. The CDR3 contains 16 residues. Germline V gene sequence: CDR1 LGHDT, CDR2 YNNKEL (reference sequence). With V trimmed by 2 bases and J by 5 bases, 9 bases remained unmatched. This CDR3 is CASSQRRGQVIDTQYF. DNA of the CDR3: TGTGCCAGCAGCCAAAGAAGGGGACAGGTAATAGATACGCAGTATTTT.